These 13 T cell receptor beta chains share one sample of origin, sequenced in a study of shared clonotypes between healthy human individuals (TCRdb year 2020). The method was the immunoSEQ multiplex PCR assay. This is the immuneACCESS table as TCRdb keeps it, with only in-frame sequences that have V and J called. A part of the clones is gone; compared with another copy, unresolved V genes explain less than half, and the rest is unexplained. This sample is represented by roughly 2 million clones; 95% of them were singletons. The leading ten clones occupy 0.13% of the sample. The sequencing sample was made of naive CD4+ T cells sorted from blood. The cell subset or site tag for this specimen amounts to: CD45RA+ positively selected. The receptors derive from a man between 18 and 29 years old in good health.

The chain uses TRBV5-1 and TRBJ2-5; 9 nucleotides align to TRBD2. CDR1 and CDR2 (germline): SGHRS, YFSETQ. The CDR3 loop spans 15 amino acids. V trimming: 3 bases; J trimming: 5 bases; junction bases outside the gene matches: 8. The CDR3 region has the DNA TGCGCCAGCAGCTCAAATAGCGGGAGTCTGGAGACCCAGTACTTC. Translating gives CASSSNSGSLETQYF.

This chain links TRBV14 with TRBJ1-2, with TRBD1 as a possible D gene (5 bases). Trimming shortened V by 0 bases and J by 8 bases, and 19 bases separated the two germline ends. The CDR3 runs to 16 residues. The germline V gene has CDR1 SGHDN and CDR2 FVKESK. CDR3 protein: CASSQDRRRGTLGYTF. The CDR3 bases are TGTGCCAGCAGCCAAGACCGTCGGAGGGGCACGTTGGGCTACACCTTC.

CDR3 loop: CASAQLGSTDTQYF. The CDR3 DNA reads TGTGCCAGCGCCCAGTTAGGTAGCACAGATACGCAGTATTTT. The chain employs TRBV6-5 and TRBJ2-3; D gene unclear. In germline, CDR1 is MNHEY, CDR2 SVGAGI. The length of the CDR3 is 14 residues. V lost 8 bases, J lost 0 bases, and 12 bases lay in between.

The CDR3 DNA reads TGTGCCTGGAGGGGGACAGTTTGGCGGGAGACCCAGTACTTC. It translates to CAWRGTVWRETQYF. The J gene is TRBJ2-5, the V gene TRBV30; 7 bases are a match to TRBD1. The CDR3 is made up of 14 amino acids. Germline CDR1 and CDR2: GTSNPN and SVGIG (reference sequence). Germline trimming cut 3 bases from V and 5 bases from J; bases unmatched to any gene: 9.

This clone was counted a single time. J is TRBJ2-4 and V is TRBV6-5; a weak D match, TRBD1 (5 bases). This CDR3 has 14 amino acids. Trimming took off 6 bases at V and 0 bases at J, with 9 bases between the two ends. Germline V gives CDR1 MNHEY, CDR2 SVGAGI. The CDR3 DNA is TGTGCCAGCAGCACGACAGTAGCCAAAAACATTCAGTACTTC. Encoded protein: CASSTTVAKNIQYF.

CDR3 in amino acids: CASSQGGQGHEQYF. For the CDR3, the DNA is TGCGCCAGCAGCCAAGGGGGACAGGGCCACGAGCAGTACTTC. The rearrangement links TRBV4-1 to TRBJ2-7, with 9 bases lining up with TRBD1. The CDR3 length is 14 residues. V shed 1 base, J shed 5 bases, and the junction held 3 bases outside the gene matches. Germline V lookup: CDR1 MGHRA, CDR2 YSYEKL.

This chain connects TRBV6-4 to TRBJ1-4; the D is unclear. The V and J ends lost 6 bases and 5 bases respectively, with 13 bases between them. Germline CDR1 reads MRHNA; CDR2 reads SNTAGT. The CDR3 length is 14 residues. CDR3 sequence: CASRGPRGNEKLFF. CDR3 DNA: TGTGCCAGCAGAGGACCCCGAGGAAATGAAAAACTGTTTTTT.

V usage is TRBV28 and J usage is TRBJ2-7; possible D gene TRBD1, 6 bases. There are 14 residues in the CDR3. Trimming shortened V by 6 bases and J by 7 bases, and 19 bases separated the two germline ends. Per the germline V gene, CDR1 is MDHEN and CDR2 is SYDVKM. The CDR3 region is CASREPGTSGEQYF. Written as DNA, the CDR3 is TGTGCCAGCAGAGAACCCGGGACATCGGGTGAGCAGTACTTC. The full variable domain, completed using reference TRBV28 and TRBJ2-7, is DVKVTQSSRYLVKRTGEKVFLECVQDMDHENMFWYRQDPGLGLRLIYFSYDVKMKEKGDIPEGYSVSREKKERFSLILESASTNQTSMYLCASREPGTSGEQYFGPGTRLTVT.

The genes are TRBV7-9 and TRBJ2-3; D gene unclear. There are 11 residues in the CDR3. The V end was cut by 5 bases, the J end by 3 bases, with 3 bases between. Germline V gene lookup returns CDR1 SEHNR and CDR2 FQNEAQ (reference sequence). The CDR3 loop reads CASSKTDTQYF. In DNA form, the CDR3 reads TGTGCCAGCAGCAAGACAGATACGCAGTATTTT. The full variable domain, with the rest looked up from reference TRBV7-9 and TRBJ2-3, is DTGVSQNPRHKITKRGQNVTFRCDPISEHNRLYWYRQTLGQGPEFLTYFQNEAQLEKSRLLSDRFSAERPKGSFSTLEIQRTEQGDSAMYLCASSKTDTQYFGPGTRLTVL.

As regards this clone: Additional DNA sequences in this sample encode the identical CDR3. This chain joins TRBV19 and TRBJ2-7; D may be TRBD2 (5 bases). Germline V gives CDR1 LNHDA, CDR2 SQIVND (reference sequence). This CDR3 has 14 amino acids. Trimming cost V 2 bases and J 2 bases, with 10 bases left between them. Here the CDR3 DNA reads TGTGCCAGTAGTATAAGAGGGCAGGCCTACGAGCAGTACTTC. The encoded protein is CASSIRGQAYEQYF.

The chain recombines TRBV2 with TRBJ2-1, with 16 bases fitting TRBD2. The V gene's germline CDR1 is SNHLY and CDR2 FYNNEI. This CDR3 is 17 amino acids long. V was clipped by 6 bases and J by 14 bases; unmatched bases: 16. CDR3 sequence: CASSSSSGTSGGVVEFF. CDR3 coding DNA: TGTGCCAGCAGCTCATCCTCCGGGACTAGCGGGGGGGTGGTGGAGTTCTTC.

This clone was seen only once. V gene TRBV19 combines with J gene TRBJ2-7, with D perhaps matching TRBD2 (5 bases). The ends were cut back, 6 bases at V and 0 bases at J, with 12 bases in the middle. Germline V gene sequence: CDR1 LNHDA, CDR2 SQIVND (reference sequence). This CDR3 region has 14 residues. For the CDR3, the DNA is TGTGCCAGTAGCCGGGAAAAGAGCTCCTACGAGCAGTACTTC. It codes for CASSREKSSYEQYF.

J is TRBJ1-1 and V is TRBV5-4; 9 nucleotides line up with TRBD1. V lost 2 bases and J lost 1; bases outside the gene matches: 6. The CDR3 spans 16 residues. CDR1 SGHNT and CDR2 YYREEE come from the germline V gene (reference sequence). The CDR3 sequence: CASSFPPGQGNTEAFF. Written as DNA, the CDR3 is TGTGCCAGCAGCTTTCCTCCGGGACAGGGGAACACTGAAGCTTTCTTT.